The 9 T cell receptor beta chains given below trace back to one sample, sequenced in a study of beta chain features in type 1 diabetes. The sequenced template was cDNA made from the entire isolated RNA. Clones were sequenced by immunoSEQ multiplex PCR, and TCRdb holds only the in-frame ones, with some missing. This sample has under 550,000 clones; 9.5% to 12% occur once, and the top ten carry 0.046%. Sequenced sample: naive CD4+ T cells from blood. Receptor source: a young woman in good health.

This sequence joins TRBV7-9 and TRBJ1-1; D not resolved. Per germline, CDR1 SEHNR and CDR2 FQNEAQ (reference sequence). V lost 11 bases and J lost 3, with 13 bases in between. The CDR3 is made up of 12 amino acids. For the CDR3, the DNA is TGTGCCGTGCGGATCATGGACACTGAAGCTTTCTTT. Its translation is CAVRIMDTEAFF.

The chain combines TRBV20-1 with TRBJ2-7; 7 positions match TRBD2. Trimming took 7 bases from V and 6 from J; bases not matched to a gene: 6. The germline CDR1 and CDR2 sequences are DFQATT and SNEGSKA (reference sequence). The CDR3 has 11 residues. CDR3 sequence (DNA): TGCAGTGGCGGAGCGGGAAGCGAGCAGTACTTC. It encodes CSGGAGSEQYF.

The chain employs TRBV7-2 and TRBJ1-4; the D is unclear. The CDR3 runs to 13 residues. Trimming left V 8 bases short and J 4 bases short, with 11 bases between. Germline V gene data show CDR1 as SGHTA and CDR2 as FQGNSA. As DNA, the CDR3 is TGTGCCAGCGGAGGTAGAATTAATGAAAAACTGTTTTTT. Translating gives CASGGRINEKLFF.

The J gene is TRBJ2-5, the V gene TRBV14; D perhaps matches TRBD2 (5 bases). CDR1 and CDR2 from the germline V gene are SGHDN and FVKESK. This CDR3 is 13 amino acids long. Trimming stripped 2 bases from V and 4 bases from J, with 8 bases between. CDR3 protein: CASSQFTRETQYF. Written as DNA, the CDR3 is TGTGCCAGCAGCCAATTTACTAGAGAGACCCAGTACTTC.

This clone has a handful of counts. The CDR3 DNA reads TGTGCCAGTAGTATAGCCCAGGGGGTTGAGCAGTTCTTC. Its translation: CASSIAQGVEQFF. This rearrangement joins TRBV19 to TRBJ2-1; 7 bases match TRBD1. CDR1 and CDR2 from the germline V gene are LNHDA and SQIVND (reference sequence). With 1 base clipped from V and 9 bases from J, the junction kept 3 bases outside the gene matches. The CDR3 sequence is 13 residues long.

This clone turned up a few times. The CDR3 here is CSVENGDTQYF. For the CDR3, the DNA is TGCAGCGTTGAGAATGGGGATACGCAGTATTTT. The V and J genes are TRBV29-1 and TRBJ2-3; D ambiguous. Per germline, CDR1 SQVTM and CDR2 ANQGSEA. Trimming shortened V by 3 bases and J by 6 bases, and 7 bases separated the two germline ends. This CDR3 comprises 11 residues.

Concerning this clone itself: Other nucleotide sequences from this sample produce the same CDR3. For the CDR3, the DNA is TGCAGCGTTGAACGAGCAGGGTCCTACGAGCAGTACTTC. Translating it yields CSVERAGSYEQYF. The J gene is TRBJ2-7, the V gene TRBV29-1; D is possibly TRBD1 (5 bases). V gave up 2 bases and J gave up 1 base, with 9 bases separating them. Germline loops: CDR1 SQVTM, CDR2 ANQGSEA. CDR3 size: 13 residues.

The chain has TRBV28 and TRBJ2-5; a weak D match, TRBD1 (5 bases). The CDR3 consists of 15 residues. Looked up from germline, CDR1 is MDHEN and CDR2 is SYDVKM. The V end lost 5 bases, the J end lost 2 bases, and 15 bases lay between the germline ends. The CDR3 DNA reads as TGTGCCAGCAGTCCTCCAGGGTGGTTACAAGAGACCCAGTACTTC. It specifies CASSPPGWLQETQYF.

V and J are TRBV29-1 and TRBJ1-5; 7 nucleotides align to TRBD1. Germline CDR1 reads SQVTM; CDR2 reads ANQGSEA. This CDR3 has 13 amino acids. V dropped 6 bases and J dropped 1; count of bases not matched to a gene: 3. The CDR3 loop reads CSVRRGSNQPQHF. The CDR3 bases are TGCAGCGTACGCAGGGGGAGCAATCAGCCCCAGCATTTT.